The text below deals with one T cell receptor (beta chain). This sample is part of a study of blood T cell repertoires in COVID-19. Background on the study: PBMCs, B-cell-depleted T cells, or T cells were the source of the cDNA or gDNA that made up the material.

Clones were sequenced by immunoSEQ multiplex PCR, and TCRdb holds only the in-frame ones, with some missing. The sample yields 490,000 or so clones, 88% seen once. The CDR3 spans 15 residues. J was trimmed by 8 bases and V by 7 bases; bases with no gene match: 6. Germline CDR1 reads MGHDK; CDR2 reads SYGVNS. The rearrangement uses TRBV25-1 and TRBJ2-1; 15 nucleotides match TRBD2. The clonotype was recovered from a woman aged 40-49 years who had recovered from COVID-19. The specimen sequenced was PBMCs or T cells enriched from blood (not recorded which). CDR3 nucleotide sequence: TGTGCCAGCACCCTGGGACTAGCGGGAGGCGATGAGCAGTTCTTC. Its translation: CASTLGLAGGDEQFF.